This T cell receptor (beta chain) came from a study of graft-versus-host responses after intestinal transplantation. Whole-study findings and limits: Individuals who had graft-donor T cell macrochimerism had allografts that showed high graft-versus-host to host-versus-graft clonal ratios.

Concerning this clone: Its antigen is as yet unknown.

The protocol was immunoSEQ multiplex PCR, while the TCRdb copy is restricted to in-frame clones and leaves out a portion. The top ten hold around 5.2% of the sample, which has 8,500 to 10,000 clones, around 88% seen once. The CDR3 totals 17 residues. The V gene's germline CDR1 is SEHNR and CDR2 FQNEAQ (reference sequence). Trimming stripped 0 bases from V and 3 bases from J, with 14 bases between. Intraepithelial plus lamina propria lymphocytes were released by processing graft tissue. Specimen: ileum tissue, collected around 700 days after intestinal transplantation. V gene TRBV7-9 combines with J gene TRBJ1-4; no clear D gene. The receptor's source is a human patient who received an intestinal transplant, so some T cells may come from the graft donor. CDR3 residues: CASSLAAGAASNEKLFF. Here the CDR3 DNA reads TGTGCCAGCAGCTTAGCGGCGGGTGCCGCTTCTAATGAAAAACTGTTTTTT.